Listed here are 3 T cell receptor beta chains from one sample, sequenced in a study of blood T cell repertoires in COVID-19 (dated by TCRdb to 2018 to 2020). The library was generated by the immunoSEQ multiplex PCR assay. Here the immuneACCESS table is served through TCRdb, limited to in-frame sequences with V and J called. Missing clones are a known gap in these copies; in checked studies unresolved V genes cover under half, and the rest lacks a known reason. The table for this sample lists just over 70,000 clones; about 90% of them were counted only once. The top ten clonotypes cover approximately 8% of the sample. Material for sequencing was peripheral blood. These receptors came from a human donor in a cohort sampled during active COVID-19.

The V and J genes are TRBV5-5 and TRBJ2-7; no firm D call. The germline CDR1 and CDR2 sequences are SGHKS and YYEKEE (reference sequence). Trimming left V 0 bases short and J 2 bases short, with 9 bases between. The CDR3 has 14 amino acids. The DNA for the CDR3 is TGTGCCAGCAGCTTGGTCTTCAGGCCCTACGAGCAGTACTTC. Encoded protein: CASSLVFRPYEQYF.

The DNA of the CDR3 is TGTGCCAGCAGCATTAGGGGGCTCAAACAGGCCCGAAACACTGAAGCTTTCTTT. Translating gives CASSIRGLKQARNTEAFF. V and J are TRBV11-2 and TRBJ1-1; 7 nucleotides agree with TRBD1. Germline V gene lookup returns CDR1 SGHAT and CDR2 FQNNGV. The length of the CDR3 is 18 residues. The V and J ends lost 5 bases and 2 bases, in that order; junction bases with no gene match: 17.

The chain recombines TRBV4-2 with TRBJ1-2; D may be TRBD1 (5 bases). Per the germline V gene, CDR1 is LGHNA and CDR2 is YNFKEQ. Trimming removed 4 bases from V and 4 bases from J, with 7 bases in between. The CDR3 loop spans 12 amino acids. The CDR3 region is CASSRGPYGYTF. The CDR3 DNA sequence: TGTGCCAGCAGCCGGGGCCCCTATGGCTACACCTTC.